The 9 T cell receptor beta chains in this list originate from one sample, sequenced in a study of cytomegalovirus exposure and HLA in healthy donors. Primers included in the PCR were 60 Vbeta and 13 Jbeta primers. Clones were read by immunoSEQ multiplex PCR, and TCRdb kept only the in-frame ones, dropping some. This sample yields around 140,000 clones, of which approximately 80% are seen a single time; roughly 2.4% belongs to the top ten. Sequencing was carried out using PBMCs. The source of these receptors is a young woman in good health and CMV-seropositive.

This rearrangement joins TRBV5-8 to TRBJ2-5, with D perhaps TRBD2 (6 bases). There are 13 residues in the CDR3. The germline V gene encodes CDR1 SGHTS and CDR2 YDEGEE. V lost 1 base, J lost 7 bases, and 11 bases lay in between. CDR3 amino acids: CASSLYEGGTQYF. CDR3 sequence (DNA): TGTGCCAGCAGCTTGTACGAGGGAGGGACCCAGTACTTC.

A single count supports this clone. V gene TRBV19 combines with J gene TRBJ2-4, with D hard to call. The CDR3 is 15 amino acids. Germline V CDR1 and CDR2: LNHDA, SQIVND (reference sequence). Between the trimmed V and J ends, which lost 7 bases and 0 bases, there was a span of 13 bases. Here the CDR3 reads CASTETVLAKNIQYF. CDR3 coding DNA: TGTGCCAGTACTGAAACAGTCCTAGCCAAAAACATTCAGTACTTC.

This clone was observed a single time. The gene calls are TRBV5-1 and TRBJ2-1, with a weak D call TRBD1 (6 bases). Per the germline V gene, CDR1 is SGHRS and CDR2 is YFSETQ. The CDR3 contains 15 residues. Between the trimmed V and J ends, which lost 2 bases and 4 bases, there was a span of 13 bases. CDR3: CASSFGTPPYNEQFF. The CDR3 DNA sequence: TGCGCCAGCAGCTTCGGGACACCACCTTACAATGAGCAGTTCTTC.

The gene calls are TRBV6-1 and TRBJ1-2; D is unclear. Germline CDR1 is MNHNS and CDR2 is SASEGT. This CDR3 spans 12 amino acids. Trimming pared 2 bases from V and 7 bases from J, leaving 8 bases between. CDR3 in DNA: TGTGCCAGCAGTGAAATAGGACTTGGCTACACCTTC. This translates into CASSEIGLGYTF.

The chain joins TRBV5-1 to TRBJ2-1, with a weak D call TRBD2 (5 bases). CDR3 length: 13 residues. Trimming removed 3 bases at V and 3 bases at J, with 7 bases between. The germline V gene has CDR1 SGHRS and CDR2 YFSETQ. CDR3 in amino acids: CASSSRDYNEQFF. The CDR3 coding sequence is TGCGCCAGCAGCTCCCGGGACTACAATGAGCAGTTCTTC.

The CDR3 DNA sequence: TGCGCCAGCAGCGACTTCGATACTAACTATGGCTACACCTTC. This encodes CASSDFDTNYGYTF. The rearrangement uses TRBV5-1 and TRBJ1-2; D not resolved. Trimming pared 4 bases from V and 0 bases from J, leaving 10 bases between. The germline V gene encodes CDR1 SGHRS and CDR2 YFSETQ. There are 14 residues in the CDR3.

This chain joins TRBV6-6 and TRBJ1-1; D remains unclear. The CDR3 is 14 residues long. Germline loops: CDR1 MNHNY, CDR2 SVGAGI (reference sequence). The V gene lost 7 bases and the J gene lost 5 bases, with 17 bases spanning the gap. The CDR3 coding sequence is TGTGCCAGCACGATACCCCCGGGTTGGACTGAAGCTTTCTTT. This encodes CASTIPPGWTEAFF.

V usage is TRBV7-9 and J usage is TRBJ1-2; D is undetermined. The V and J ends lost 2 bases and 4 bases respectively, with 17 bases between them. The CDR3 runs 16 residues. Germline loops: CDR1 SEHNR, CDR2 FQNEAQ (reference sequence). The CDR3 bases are TGTGCCAGCAGCTTACACGGTCCTCTGGCGGGCTATGGCTACACCTTC. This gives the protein CASSLHGPLAGYGYTF.

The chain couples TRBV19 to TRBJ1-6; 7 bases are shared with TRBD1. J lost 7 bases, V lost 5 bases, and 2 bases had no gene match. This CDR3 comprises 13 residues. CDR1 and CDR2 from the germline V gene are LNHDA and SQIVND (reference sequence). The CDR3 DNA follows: TGTGCCAGTAGTGAGACAGGGAATTCACCCCTCCACTTT. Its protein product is CASSETGNSPLHF.